This T cell receptor (beta chain) was profiled in a study of CD8+ T cells in alopecia areata. Study-level results: Although TCR sharing was seen in mice, sharing across patients was less clear, possibly for HLA-related reasons.

V was cut by 6 bases and J by 1 base, with 18 bases left in between. The CDR3 is 16 amino acids. The germline gives CDR1 ENHRY, CDR2 SYGVKD. Specified treatment: oral pan-JAK inhibitor, 5-10 mg twice daily. As for this clone: Its antigen is as yet unknown.

Sequencing relied on a cDNA template that was reverse transcribed from extracted RNA. Clones were sequenced by immunoSEQ multiplex PCR, and TCRdb holds only the in-frame ones, with some missing. The sample contains hundreds of thousands of clones, approximately 72% of which appear only once. The gene calls are TRBV10-3 and TRBJ1-1; unclear D gene. Material: CD4+ T cells sorted from blood, obtained at week 44, from a patient treated with tofacitinib. The clonotype was recovered from a human donor with alopecia areata. CDR3 nucleotides: TGTGCCATCAGGAGGACTGCGGGCATGGAGAACACTGAAGCTTTCTTT. Translated: CAIRRTAGMENTEAFF.